These 16 T cell receptor beta chains share one sample of origin, sequenced in a study of spatial heterogeneity in lung cancer. Time point given: sample taken at primary tumor resection. The study sequenced unsorted whole RNA from tumor, nontumor lung or frozen PBMC. In TCRdb, the 5' RACE reads were re-called with MiXCR into one record per CDR3 protein. The repertoire holds some 52,000 distinct CDR3 sequences, with roughly 7% as singletons. The sample in question was PBMCs, obtained at surgery. The receptor source for this set is a female donor with early-stage non-small cell lung cancer.

Only a few counts were recorded for this clonotype. V and J are TRBV3-1 and TRBJ2-6, with D unclear. The CDR3 is made up of 15 amino acids. V was pared by 2 bases and J by 2 bases, with 7 bases between. Germline CDR1 is LGHDT and CDR2 is YNNKEL (reference sequence). DNA for the CDR3: TGTGCCAGCAGCCAAATGGCAGCTGGGGCCAACGTCCTGACTTTC. Protein product: CASSQMAAGANVLTF.

Sample share makes this clonotype medium-sized. This chain joins TRBV29-1 and TRBJ2-7; D might be TRBD1 (6 bases). This CDR3 has 12 residues. V gave up 2 bases and J gave up 3 bases, with 8 bases separating them. CDR1 is SQVTM, CDR2 ANQGSEA, per germline. Here the CDR3 reads CSVELDSYEQYF. CDR3 bases: TGCAGCGTTGAACTGGACAGCTACGAGCAGTACTTC.

This clonotype appeared a few times. CDR3 sequence reads: CASSLVGSTDTQYF. The CDR3 DNA follows: TGTGCCAGCAGCTTGGTGGGGAGCACAGATACGCAGTATTTT. The chain joins TRBV5-6 to TRBJ2-3, with D unclear. The V gene lost 0 bases and the J gene lost 0 bases, with 5 bases spanning the gap. CDR3 size: 14 residues. Germline V gene data show CDR1 as SGHDT and CDR2 as YYEEEE.

This clonotype showed up many times. The rearrangement uses TRBV5-6 and TRBJ2-7; possibly TRBD2 for D (6 bases). V was shortened by 2 bases and J by 1 base, with 13 bases between the two germline ends. Germline V gives CDR1 SGHDT, CDR2 YYEEEE. The CDR3 is made up of 15 amino acids. The CDR3 loop reads CASSFGGIYSYEQYF. The CDR3 region has the DNA TGTGCCAGCAGCTTTGGGGGGATCTATTCCTACGAGCAGTACTTC.

This clonotype was found many times. The chain links TRBV20-1 to TRBJ2-1; 12 bases map to TRBD2. The CDR3 consists of 19 residues. V was pared by 0 bases and J by 3 bases, with 12 bases of the junction left unmatched. CDR1 is DFQATT, CDR2 SNEGSKA, per germline (reference sequence). The CDR3 protein is CSARDYPSGGAAGYNEQFF. CDR3 DNA sequence: TGCAGTGCTAGAGATTATCCTAGCGGGGGGGCAGCAGGCTACAATGAGCAGTTCTTC.

This clonotype has a count of ten or more. V usage is TRBV4-3 and J usage is TRBJ2-1, with a possible D match to TRBD2 (6 bases). Germline CDR1 is LGHNA and CDR2 is YSLEER. The CDR3 spans 17 residues. V dropped 0 bases and J dropped 4 bases, with 16 bases sitting between them. The DNA for the CDR3 is TGCGCCAGCAGCCAAGAGCGTATCGGGACTCAATACAATGAGCAGTTCTTC. Protein: CASSQERIGTQYNEQFF.

This clonotype occurred many times. The chain joins TRBV29-1 to TRBJ2-2, with TRBD2 as a possible D gene (5 bases). The length of the CDR3 is 12 residues. The V end lost 4 bases, the J end lost 4 bases, and 7 bases lay between the germline ends. Germline V gives CDR1 SQVTM, CDR2 ANQGSEA. The CDR3 spells CSVVRVTGELFF. The CDR3 DNA is TGCAGCGTTGTGCGGGTCACCGGGGAGCTGTTTTTT.

This clonotype was seen at least ten times. The CDR3 spells CASSQEGAGLSYGYTF. In nucleotides, the CDR3 is TGTGCCAGCAGCCAAGAAGGTGCGGGGCTAAGCTATGGCTACACCTTC. The rearrangement joins TRBV3-1 to TRBJ1-2; maybe TRBD1 (5 bases). CDR1 is LGHDT, CDR2 YNNKEL, per germline (reference sequence). CDR3 length equals 16 residues. Trimming cost V 0 bases and J 4 bases, with 15 bases left between them.

The gene calls are TRBV28 and TRBJ2-7; perhaps TRBD1 as D (6 bases). There are 13 residues in the CDR3. Deletions cut 6 bases from V and 7 bases from J, with 16 bases between. Germline V CDR1 and CDR2: MDHEN, SYDVKM. The CDR3 loop is CASRTTGPGEQYF. The CDR3, as DNA: TGTGCCAGCAGAACAACAGGGCCGGGGGAGCAGTACTTC.

This clonotype showed up many times. The V call is TRBV4-3, the J call TRBJ2-1; a weak D match, TRBD2 (5 bases). Trimming pared 1 base from V and 3 bases from J, leaving 13 bases between. The length of the CDR3 is 16 residues. Germline V gene sequence: CDR1 LGHNA, CDR2 YSLEER. In DNA, the CDR3 is TGCGCCAGCAGCCAAGTACGGGGTTCTTTCTACAATGAGCAGTTCTTC. This codes for CASSQVRGSFYNEQFF.

The table lists this clonotype with many counts. This CDR3 reads CASRMGTDTQYF. For the CDR3, the DNA is TGTGCCAGCCGAATGGGCACAGATACGCAGTATTTT. The gene calls are TRBV7-9 and TRBJ2-3; no firm D call. The V gene's germline CDR1 is SEHNR and CDR2 FQNEAQ (reference sequence). V was shortened by 8 bases and J by 1 base, with 7 bases between the two germline ends. There are 12 residues in the CDR3.

This clonotype came up a few times. V usage is TRBV6-2 or TRBV6-3 and J usage is TRBJ1-1; a possible D gene is TRBD1 (6 bases). CDR1 is MNHEY and CDR2 is SVGEGT in the germline V gene. V was pared by 4 bases and J by 1 base, with 16 bases between. The CDR3 length is 16 residues. As DNA, the CDR3 is TGTGCCAGCAGTTCTCCCCTCGGGACATGGAACACTGAAGCTTTCTTT. Translating it yields CASSSPLGTWNTEAFF.

The chain uses TRBV11-3 and TRBJ2-5, with TRBD2 matching 15 bases. J was trimmed by 2 bases and V by 5 bases; bases with no gene match: 3. The CDR3 runs to 16 residues. Germline values: CDR1 SGHNT, CDR2 YENEEA. The chain's CDR3 is CASSHGLAGGQETQYF. The CDR3 bases are TGTGCCAGCAGCCACGGACTAGCGGGAGGGCAAGAGACCCAGTACTTC.

This clonotype was observed at least ten times. The V and J genes are TRBV11-2 and TRBJ1-6; 8 bases map to TRBD1. CDR3 length equals 15 residues. The J segment lost 10 bases and the V segment lost 1 base, leaving 6 bases of the junction unmatched. Germline-derived CDR1 and CDR2 are SGHAT and FQNNGV. This chain's CDR3 is CASSLATGDKSPLHF. Here the CDR3 DNA reads TGTGCCAGCAGCTTAGCGACAGGGGACAAATCACCCCTCCACTTT.

This clonotype was detected a few times. The J gene is TRBJ2-1, the V gene TRBV28; D gene unclear. The CDR3 covers 12 residues. V lost 5 bases, J lost 11 bases, and 13 bases lay in between. Germline CDR1 is MDHEN and CDR2 is SYDVKM. CDR3 loop: CASSLHRRQQFF. CDR3 nucleotides: TGTGCCAGCAGTCTTCACAGAAGACAGCAGTTCTTC.

Comments on this clonotype: Just one base apart from a much larger clone, this may be a read error. The V gene is TRBV5-6, the J gene TRBJ2-3, with D unresolved. The germline V gene encodes CDR1 SGHDT and CDR2 YYEEEE. CDR3 length: 12 amino acids. CDR3 nucleotides: TGTGCCAGCAGCTTAGAGGAAGATTCGCAGTATTTT. Amino acid sequence: CASSLEEDSQYF.